The T cell receptor beta chain described here comes from a study of CD8 T cells in Susac syndrome. The CDR3 is made up of 14 amino acids. V shed 0 bases and J 8 bases; nucleotides not matched to a gene: 4. Germline V gives CDR1 SGHDT, CDR2 YYEEEE. The CD8+ and CD4+ T cells were isolated magnetically using a negative isolation approach, whereas the TEMRA cells were enriched by FACS. RNA, at about 0.45 to 1 ug, was reverse transcribed with random hexamers. TCRdb independently ran MiXCR on the immunoSEQ multiplex PCR reads; one entry per CDR3 protein. This table has around 180,000 distinct CDR3 sequences, roughly 96% appearing once.

The material sequenced was CD8+ T cells from PBMCs. The chain employs TRBV5-6 and TRBJ2-1; 8 nucleotides line up with TRBD2. This TCR was recovered from a human donor with multiple sclerosis. The CDR3 is CASSLVSRGDEQFF. CDR3 nucleotides: TGTGCCAGCAGCTTGGTTTCGCGGGGGGATGAGCAGTTCTTC.